Listed here are 20 T cell receptor beta chains from one sample, sequenced in a study of molecular identifiers for immune sequencing clone quantification. TCRdb re-analysed the PCR reads in MiXCR, keeping a single row per CDR3 protein. The profile covers hundreds of thousands of distinct CDR3 sequences, with roughly 24% appearing a single time and 0.74% taken by the ten largest. The sample consisted of naive CD8+ T cells from blood, with Jurkat cell RNA spiked in. Subset noted: FACS-sorted CD8+CD4-CCR7+CD45RA+ naive T cells. These receptors were obtained from a human donor in good health. Some libraries in this study had Jurkat cell RNA spiked in.

This clonotype has at least ten counts. This rearrangement joins TRBV28 to TRBJ2-3; unclear D gene. The germline gives CDR1 MDHEN, CDR2 SYDVKM. V was cut by 6 bases and J by 2 bases, with 9 bases left in between. This CDR3 has 13 amino acids. CDR3 loop: CASSLEVTDTQYF. CDR3 nucleotide sequence: TGTGCCAGCAGCTTAGAGGTCACAGATACGCAGTATTTT.

This clonotype was picked up a small number of times. The junction departs from the called germline gene at one end, perhaps through a read error. V usage is TRBV12-3 or TRBV12-4 and J usage is TRBJ2-7, with 8 bases that match TRBD1. This CDR3 region has 11 residues. The CDR3 DNA sequence: TGTGCCAGCAGTTTGGGGGACAGGTGTTTCTTC. Residues: CASSLGDRCFF.

This clonotype was observed many times. The gene calls are TRBV9 and TRBJ1-1; D gene uncertain. The germline gives CDR1 SGDLS, CDR2 YYNGEE. This CDR3 comprises 14 residues. V was shortened by 0 bases and J by 1 base, with 7 bases between the two germline ends. Here the CDR3 DNA reads TGTGCCAGCAGCGTAGGGTTAACGAACACTGAAGCTTTCTTT. Residues: CASSVGLTNTEAFF.

The rearrangement uses TRBV5-3 and TRBJ2-1; D not resolved. TRBV5-3 is classed as an ORF, of uncertain function. This CDR3 has 12 amino acids. Trimming removed 8 bases from V and 9 bases from J, with 15 bases in between. The CDR3 here is CASSPPRLEQFF. DNA for the CDR3: TGTGCCAGCAGCCCGCCCCGGCTTGAGCAGTTCTTC.

Remarks on this clonotype: A much larger clone differs from this one at a single base, so this may be a read error. The chain links TRBV7-9 to TRBJ2-1, with D perhaps matching TRBD2 (6 bases). The CDR3 is 14 amino acids. The germline CDR1 and CDR2 sequences are SEHNR and FQNEAQ (reference sequence). The CDR3 coding sequence is TGTGCCAGCACCCACGTGCGGGATTACAATGATCAGTTCTTC. This codes for CASTHVRDYNDQFF.

This chain links TRBV10-2 with TRBJ2-5; either TRBD1 or TRBD2 may fit D (5 bases each). Germline V gene sequence: CDR1 WSHSY, CDR2 SAAADI. Trimming took 0 bases from V and 5 from J, leaving 13 bases between them. The CDR3 spans 15 residues. Here the CDR3 reads CASSESRDPHETQYF. Here the CDR3 DNA reads TGCGCCAGCAGTGAGTCCCGGGACCCCCATGAGACCCAGTACTTC.

This clonotype was picked up a small number of times. The CDR3 end shows no conserved phenylalanine or tryptophan, and so a read error is likely. The chain employs TRBV20-1 and TRBJ2-7; unclear D gene. V lost 0 bases and J 2 bases, leaving 5 bases between the germline ends. The CDR3 consists of 12 residues. Germline V gene sequence: CDR1 DFQATT, CDR2 SNEGSKA (reference sequence). CDR3 DNA: TGCAGTGCTAGAGACGGTACCTACGAGCAGTACCTC. Its protein is CSARDGTYEQYL.

This clonotype was detected only a few times. This chain uses TRBV19 with TRBJ2-7, with D perhaps matching TRBD1 (5 bases). The germline CDR1 and CDR2 sequences are LNHDA and SQIVND (reference sequence). V lost 4 bases, J lost 2 bases, and 15 bases lay in between. The CDR3 is made up of 15 amino acids. CDR3 sequence reads: CASSTWGRLPYEQYF. The CDR3 DNA reads TGTGCCAGTAGTACTTGGGGCCGGCTTCCCTACGAGCAGTACTTC.

The sample holds a few counts of this clonotype. V and J are TRBV6-2 or TRBV6-3 and TRBJ2-7; D possibly corresponds to TRBD2 (6 bases). The germline V gene encodes CDR1 MNHEY and CDR2 SVGEGT. With 6 bases removed from V and 3 bases from J, the gap between germline ends came to 21 bases. The CDR3 has 16 amino acids. CDR3 sequence reads: CASSPGLSGRLYEQYF. CDR3 nucleotide sequence: TGTGCCAGCAGCCCTGGTCTGAGCGGGCGCCTCTACGAGCAGTACTTC.

Comment on this clonotype: A much more abundant neighbour one base away suggests this may be a read error. The CDR3 does not close with the conserved phenylalanine or tryptophan, likely indicating a read error. The chain has TRBV28 and TRBJ2-3, with D maybe TRBD2 (5 bases). CDR3 length equals 15 residues. CDR1 and CDR2 (germline): MDHEN, SYDVKM. V lost 5 bases and J 0 bases, leaving 12 bases between the germline ends. This CDR3 reads CASSPRDYSTDTQYS. For the CDR3, the DNA is TGTGCCAGCAGTCCCCGCGACTACAGCACAGATACGCAGTATTCT.

This clonotype occurred many times. The V call is TRBV28, the J call TRBJ2-3; the D gene is possibly TRBD2 (5 bases). The ends were cut back, 10 bases at V and 3 bases at J, with 20 bases in the middle. CDR1 and CDR2 (germline): MDHEN, SYDVKM. This CDR3 is built from 15 residues. The CDR3 bases are TGTGCCATCACTCGAAGCGAGGGCCCGACAGATACGCAGTATTTT. It specifies CAITRSEGPTDTQYF.

For this clonotype: Possible read error: a much larger clone is one base away. The chain is built from TRBV5-1 and TRBJ2-7; D possibly corresponds to TRBD2 (6 bases). CDR1 SGHRS and CDR2 YFSETQ come from the germline V gene. The CDR3 covers 14 residues. This CDR3 reads CASSFGRGFYAQYF. As DNA, the CDR3 is TGCGCCAGCAGCTTTGGTCGGGGGTTCTACGCGCAGTACTTC. The full variable domain, with the rest looked up from reference TRBV5-1 and TRBJ2-7, is KAGVTQTPRYLIKTRGQQVTLSCSPISGHRSVSWYQQTPGQGLQFLFEYFSETQRNKGNFPGRFSGRQFSNSRSEMNVSTLELGDSALYLCASSFGRGFYAQYFGPGTRLTVT.

The chain uses TRBV5-1 and TRBJ2-5; D possibly corresponds to TRBD1 (6 bases). Germline V lookup: CDR1 SGHRS, CDR2 YFSETQ. V lost 4 bases to trimming and J lost 2 bases, with 21 bases between them. The CDR3 length is 17 residues. CDR3 DNA sequence: TGCGCCAGCAGCGGGCAGAATTCTTTTAGGGGGCAAGAGACCCAGTACTTC. Translated, it gives CASSGQNSFRGQETQYF.

This chain joins TRBV6-5 and TRBJ1-2; possible D gene TRBD1, 5 bases. The CDR3 totals 16 residues. Trimming stripped 5 bases from V and 3 bases from J, with 19 bases between. Germline V gene sequence: CDR1 MNHEY, CDR2 SVGAGI. The CDR3 DNA follows: TGTGCCAGCAGTAACCTAGAGACAGCTATATACTATGGCTACACCTTC. Its protein is CASSNLETAIYYGYTF.

This chain links TRBV29-1 with TRBJ2-3, with 7 bases identical to TRBD1. CDR1 is SQVTM and CDR2 is ANQGSEA in the germline V gene. The CDR3 totals 13 residues. V trimming: 7 bases; J trimming: 5 bases; junction bases outside the gene matches: 9. The CDR3 region has the DNA TGCAGCGCCGATGACAGGGAAATAGATACGCAGTATTTT. Protein: CSADDREIDTQYF.

This clonotype was recorded many times. In DNA form, the CDR3 reads TGCAGCGTTGAATCTAGGGGGGCGCTTCAAGAGACCCAGTACTTC. Its protein is CSVESRGALQETQYF. J is TRBJ2-5 and V is TRBV29-1; perhaps D is TRBD1 or TRBD2 (6 bases each). The CDR3 extends over 15 amino acids. From germline, CDR1 is SQVTM and CDR2 ANQGSEA. V was shortened by 2 bases and J by 2 bases, with 15 bases between the two germline ends. The full variable domain, its missing parts supplied by reference TRBV29-1 and TRBJ2-5, is SAVISQKPSRDICQRGTSLTIQCQVDSQVTMMFWYRQQPGQSLTLIATANQGSEATYESGFVIDKFPISRPNLTFSTLTVSNMSPEDSSIYLCSVESRGALQETQYFGPGTRLLVL.

Notes on this clonotype: This could be a read error, since a much larger clone is one nucleotide away. J is TRBJ1-4 and V is TRBV12-3 or TRBV12-4; D gene uncertain. Trimming stripped 6 bases from V and 5 bases from J, with 13 bases between. The CDR3 consists of 14 residues. This chain's CDR3 is CASRPAARNEKLFF. The CDR3, as DNA: TGTGCCAGCAGACCTGCGGCTCGGAATGAAAAACTGTTTTTT.

Ten or more counts support this clonotype. This CDR3 is CASSFDRGSSGEETQYF. CDR3 nucleotides: TGTGCCAGCAGCTTTGACAGGGGGTCTAGCGGGGAAGAGACCCAGTACTTC. The chain couples TRBV5-6 to TRBJ2-5, with D perhaps given as TRBD1 or TRBD2 (9 bases each). The CDR3 loop spans 17 amino acids. Germline-derived CDR1 and CDR2 are SGHDT and YYEEEE. Trimming pared 2 bases from V and 3 bases from J, leaving 20 bases between.

In its sample, this clonotype was seen many times. The genes are TRBV2 and TRBJ2-1, with 8 bases fitting TRBD2. Germline V gene lookup returns CDR1 SNHLY and CDR2 FYNNEI. With 2 bases clipped from V and 5 bases from J, the junction kept 5 bases outside the gene matches. This CDR3 contains 15 residues. The CDR3 protein is CASSERVAGNNEQFF. CDR3 DNA sequence: TGTGCCAGCAGTGAAAGGGTAGCGGGGAACAATGAGCAGTTCTTC.

A few counts support this clonotype. The rearrangement links TRBV4-3 to TRBJ2-2; TRBD2 matches at 7 bases. This CDR3 is built from 16 residues. V gave up 0 bases and J gave up 5 bases; unmatched junction bases: 6. CDR1 and CDR2 (germline): LGHNA, YSLEER. The CDR3 bases are TGCGCCAGCAGCCAAGAGTGGACTAGTCTGACCGGGGAGCTGTTTTTT. This sequence encodes CASSQEWTSLTGELFF.